A single sample is the source of the 20 T cell receptor beta chains below, sequenced in a study of blood T cells in healthy people across ages. The second PCR ran about 6 to 12 cycles with a sample-barcoded 5' primer and J-beta primers. Each CDR3 protein gets one entry after TCRdb re-called the 5' RACE reads with MiXCR. Found here are fewer than 800,000 distinct CDR3 sequences, 20% to 25% of them singletons; the top ten hold just under 9.5%. The same sample was also used in a study of T cells of mothers and their children.

Sequencing used blood. The receptor source for this set is a boy aged 5-17 years in good health.

The chain recombines TRBV13 with TRBJ2-3, with a possible D match to TRBD1 (5 bases). Germline V gene sequence: CDR1 PRHDT, CDR2 FYEKMQ (reference sequence). V was pared by 3 bases and J by 3 bases, with 13 bases between. This CDR3 has 15 amino acids. The DNA for the CDR3 is TGTGCCAGCAGCTTTGGGGCCGACCCAACAGATACGCAGTATTTT. Translation: CASSFGADPTDTQYF.

The chain couples TRBV7-9 to TRBJ1-5, with D uncertain. Germline values: CDR1 SEHNR, CDR2 FQNEAQ (reference sequence). With 1 base removed from V and 8 bases from J, the gap between germline ends came to 9 bases. The CDR3 spans 13 residues. The CDR3: CASSLGQREPQHF. In nucleotides, the CDR3 is TGTGCCAGCAGCTTAGGACAACGGGAGCCCCAGCATTTT.

In its sample, this clonotype was seen many times. The CDR3 coding sequence is TGTGCCACCCAGGAGACTTCCTCATACAATGAGCAGTTCTTC. Protein sequence: CATQETSSYNEQFF. The gene calls are TRBV24-1 and TRBJ2-1, with D unclear. Germline V gene data show CDR1 as KGHDR and CDR2 as SFDVKD. The CDR3 loop spans 14 amino acids. Trimming cost V 9 bases and J 4 bases, with 15 bases left between them.

This sequence joins TRBV7-2 and TRBJ2-5; the D gene is possibly TRBD1 (5 bases). The DNA end is more similar to TRBJ2-1, so the J call may be wrong. Per the germline V gene, CDR1 is SGHTA and CDR2 is FQGNSA. This CDR3 has 13 amino acids. CDR3 region: CASSLERDSPQFF. The CDR3 DNA reads as TGTGCCAGCAGCTTAGAGCGCGACAGCCCTCAGTTCTTC.

This clonotype was recorded a few times. This rearrangement joins TRBV5-5 to TRBJ2-7; no clear D. Per the germline V gene, CDR1 is SGHKS and CDR2 is YYEKEE (reference sequence). Trimming removed 4 bases at V and 3 bases at J, with 14 bases between. The CDR3 covers 14 residues. This CDR3 is CASSLTWGSYEQYF. In nucleotides, the CDR3 is TGTGCCAGCAGCCTGACCTGGGGAAGCTACGAGCAGTACTTC.

As for this clonotype: This clone may be a read error of a much larger clone one base away. The gene calls are TRBV18 and TRBJ2-1; possible D gene TRBD1, 6 bases. The CDR3 is 16 amino acids. Germline-derived CDR1 and CDR2 are KGHSH and LQKENI. Trimming removed 2 bases from V and 2 bases from J, with 13 bases in between. The CDR3 region is CASSPSRDTAYNEQFF. The DNA for the CDR3 is TGTGCCAGCTCACCATCCCGGGACACTGCCTACAATGAGCAGTTCTTC.

The chain couples TRBV4-1 to TRBJ2-5; D is unresolved. The tail of the sequence fits TRBJ2-7 better, so the J call may be wrong. Per germline, CDR1 MGHRA and CDR2 YSYEKL. This CDR3 region has 15 residues. The chain's CDR3 is CASSLSDVPSYEQYF. The CDR3 DNA is TGCGCCAGCAGCCTTTCGGACGTACCGTCCTACGAGCAGTACTTC.

The chain couples TRBV7-9 to TRBJ1-4; 7 bases line up with TRBD1. Germline V lookup: CDR1 SEHNR, CDR2 FQNEAQ (reference sequence). The CDR3 runs to 15 residues. The junction had 6 bases not matched to a gene; V was cut back by 3 bases and J by 5 bases. The CDR3 is CASSFYRGTNEKLFF. In DNA, the CDR3 is TGTGCCAGCAGCTTCTACAGGGGAACAAATGAAAAACTGTTTTTT.

The V gene is TRBV7-2, the J gene TRBJ2-7; 7 positions match TRBD2. Germline V gene data show CDR1 as SGHTA and CDR2 as FQGNSA. The CDR3 loop spans 15 amino acids. The junction had 9 bases not matched to a gene; V was cut back by 6 bases and J by 1 base. CDR3 protein: CASRPLANPSYEQYF. Written as DNA, the CDR3 is TGTGCCAGCAGGCCACTAGCGAATCCTTCCTACGAGCAGTACTTC.

The genes are TRBV3-1 and TRBJ2-5; no clear D. The last part of the DNA fits TRBJ2-1 better; the J call may be wrong. Germline CDR1 reads LGHDT; CDR2 reads YNNKEL (reference sequence). The CDR3 consists of 13 residues. Here the CDR3 reads CASSQDLSGWQFF. The CDR3 DNA reads as TGTGCCAGCAGCCAAGATTTGAGTGGATGGCAGTTCTTC.

The rearrangement uses TRBV29-1 and TRBJ2-2; a weak D match, TRBD2 (7 bases). The CDR3 is made up of 15 amino acids. The germline V and J ends were trimmed by 6 bases and 5 bases, with 19 bases remaining between them. Germline CDR1 and CDR2: SQVTM and ANQGSEA. The CDR3 DNA follows: TGCAGCGTGGGGGGGGCCCCGGGGAGTACCGGGGAGCTGTTTTTT. As protein: CSVGGAPGSTGELFF.

This clonotype was counted only a few times. This chain uses TRBV21-1 with TRBJ2-5; TRBD1 is the table's D call, not checked against the DNA. TRBV21-1 is recorded as a pseudogene. The CDR3 length is 11 residues. Here the CDR3 DNA reads TGTGCCAGCAGCGACGGGGGGACCCAGTACTTC. Encoded protein: CASSDGGTQYF.

This clonotype came up a few times. The V and J genes are TRBV28 and TRBJ2-7, with a possible D match to TRBD1 (5 bases). The end of the DNA fits TRBJ2-1 better, so the J call may be wrong. CDR3 size: 15 residues. CDR1 is MDHEN, CDR2 SYDVKM, per germline. DNA for the CDR3: TGTGCCAGCAGTTTAGTACAGGCCTTCCCCCAAGGGCAGTTCTTC. It codes for CASSLVQAFPQGQFF.

V and J are TRBV6-5 and TRBJ2-1; 12 nucleotides agree with TRBD1. J gave up 9 bases and V 6 bases, and 9 bases lay outside the gene matches. The CDR3 is 15 amino acids. The germline V gene encodes CDR1 MNHEY and CDR2 SVGAGI. Here the CDR3 reads CASRLTGQGAPEQFF. The CDR3 DNA reads TGTGCCAGCAGACTAACGGGACAGGGGGCGCCTGAGCAGTTCTTC.

The chain employs TRBV6-5 and TRBJ2-7, with D unresolved. V dropped 4 bases and J dropped 0 bases, with 13 bases sitting between them. Germline V CDR1 and CDR2: MNHEY, SVGAGI. CDR3 length equals 15 residues. The DNA for the CDR3 is TGTGCCAGCAGTTCCGAGGCAGGACGCTCCTACGAGCAGTACTTC. Translation: CASSSEAGRSYEQYF.

The chain uses TRBV6-2 or TRBV6-3 and TRBJ2-7; TRBD2 matches at 8 bases. Trimming cost V 6 bases and J 3 bases; bases outside gene matches: 7. In germline, CDR1 is MNHEY, CDR2 SVGEGT. The CDR3 consists of 14 residues. The CDR3 here is CASRDSGEFYEQYF. The CDR3 DNA reads TGTGCCAGCAGGGATAGCGGGGAATTCTACGAGCAGTACTTC.

The chain combines TRBV28 with TRBJ1-6; no reliable D call. V was pared by 3 bases and J by 0 bases, with 6 bases between. The V gene's germline CDR1 is MDHEN and CDR2 SYDVKM. This CDR3 has 15 residues. Here the CDR3 DNA reads TGTGCCAGCAGTTTTGGTTACTCCTATAATTCACCCCTCCACTTT. Its protein is CASSFGYSYNSPLHF.

This chain connects TRBV6-1 to TRBJ2-4; no firm D call. The CDR3 has 14 amino acids. Germline-derived CDR1 and CDR2 are MNHNS and SASEGT. With 8 bases removed from V and 0 bases from J, the gap between germline ends came to 11 bases. Written as DNA, the CDR3 is TGTGCCAGCCGAAATCCGGGAGCCAAAAACATTCAGTACTTC. Amino acid sequence: CASRNPGAKNIQYF.

The sample holds a few counts of this clonotype. The genes are TRBV12-3 or TRBV12-4 and TRBJ1-2, with TRBD1 matching 8 bases. CDR3 length equals 15 residues. The J segment lost 7 bases and the V segment lost 6 bases, leaving 13 bases of the junction unmatched. The CDR3 here is CASRLDRGRIFGYTF. The CDR3 DNA reads as TGTGCCAGCAGGCTCGACAGGGGACGGATTTTTGGCTACACCTTC.

The J gene is TRBJ2-5, the V gene TRBV2; 7 bases agree with TRBD1. The DNA end lines up better with TRBJ2-1; the J call may be wrong. CDR3 length: 16 amino acids. Germline loops: CDR1 SNHLY, CDR2 FYNNEI. CDR3 sequence reads: CASRKHWDSSRNEQFF. For the CDR3, the DNA is TGTGCCAGCAGAAAACACTGGGACAGTAGTCGCAATGAGCAGTTCTTC.